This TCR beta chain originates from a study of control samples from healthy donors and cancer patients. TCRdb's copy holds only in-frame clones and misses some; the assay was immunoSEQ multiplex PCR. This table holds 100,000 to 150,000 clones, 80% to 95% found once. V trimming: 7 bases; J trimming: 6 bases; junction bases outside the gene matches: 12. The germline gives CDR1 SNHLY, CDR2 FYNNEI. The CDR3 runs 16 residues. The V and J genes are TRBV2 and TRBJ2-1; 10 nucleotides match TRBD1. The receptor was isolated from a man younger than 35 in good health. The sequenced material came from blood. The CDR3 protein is CASTRTGTGVSNEQFF. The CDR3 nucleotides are TGTGCCAGCACCCGGACCGGGACAGGGGTTAGCAATGAGCAGTTCTTC.